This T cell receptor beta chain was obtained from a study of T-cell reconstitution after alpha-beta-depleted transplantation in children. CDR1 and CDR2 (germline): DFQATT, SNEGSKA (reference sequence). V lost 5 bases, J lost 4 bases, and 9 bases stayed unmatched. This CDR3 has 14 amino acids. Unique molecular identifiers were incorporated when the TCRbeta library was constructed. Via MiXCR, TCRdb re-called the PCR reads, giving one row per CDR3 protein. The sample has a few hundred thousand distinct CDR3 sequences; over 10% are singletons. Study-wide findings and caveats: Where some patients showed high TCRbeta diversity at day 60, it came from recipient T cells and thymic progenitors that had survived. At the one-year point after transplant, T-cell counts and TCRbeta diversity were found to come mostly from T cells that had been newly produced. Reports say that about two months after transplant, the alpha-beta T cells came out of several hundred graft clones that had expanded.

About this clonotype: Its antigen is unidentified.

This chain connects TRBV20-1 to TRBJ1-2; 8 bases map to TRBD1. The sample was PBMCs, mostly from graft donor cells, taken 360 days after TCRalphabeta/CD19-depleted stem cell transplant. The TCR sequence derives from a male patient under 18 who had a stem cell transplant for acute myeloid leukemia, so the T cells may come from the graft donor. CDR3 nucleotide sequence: TGCAGTGCTGTAAGGACAGGGCAGCGCTATGGCTACACCTTC. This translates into CSAVRTGQRYGYTF.